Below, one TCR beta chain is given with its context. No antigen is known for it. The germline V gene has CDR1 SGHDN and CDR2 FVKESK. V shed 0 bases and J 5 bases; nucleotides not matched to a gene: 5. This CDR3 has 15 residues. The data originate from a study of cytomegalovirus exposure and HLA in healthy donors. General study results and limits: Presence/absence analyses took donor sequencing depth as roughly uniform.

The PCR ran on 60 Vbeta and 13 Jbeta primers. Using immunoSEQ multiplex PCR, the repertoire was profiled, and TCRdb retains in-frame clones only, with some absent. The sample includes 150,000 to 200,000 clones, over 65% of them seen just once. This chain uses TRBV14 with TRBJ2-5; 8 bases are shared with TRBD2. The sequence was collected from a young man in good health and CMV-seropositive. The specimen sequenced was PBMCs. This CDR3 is CASSQDLQREETQYF. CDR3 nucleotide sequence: TGTGCCAGCAGCCAAGATCTTCAGCGGGAGGAGACCCAGTACTTC.